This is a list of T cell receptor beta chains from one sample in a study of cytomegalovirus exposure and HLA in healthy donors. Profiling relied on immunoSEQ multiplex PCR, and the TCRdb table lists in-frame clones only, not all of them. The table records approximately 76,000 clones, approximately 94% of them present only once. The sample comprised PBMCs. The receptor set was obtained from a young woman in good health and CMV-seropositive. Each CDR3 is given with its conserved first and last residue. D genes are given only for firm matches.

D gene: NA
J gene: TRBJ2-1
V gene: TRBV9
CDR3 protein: CASSAPRGAGSHNEQFF
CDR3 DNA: TGTGCCAGCAGCGCTCCTCGAGGGGCGGGAAGCCACAATGAGCAGTTCTTC

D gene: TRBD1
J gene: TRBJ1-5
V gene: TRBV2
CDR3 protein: CASSEAWTGVSNQPQHF
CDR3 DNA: TGTGCCAGCAGCGAGGCTTGGACAGGGGTGAGCAATCAGCCCCAGCATTTT

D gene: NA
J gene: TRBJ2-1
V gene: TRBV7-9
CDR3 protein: CASSDQGRFF
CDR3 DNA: TGTGCCAGCAGCGACCAGGGGCGGTTCTTC

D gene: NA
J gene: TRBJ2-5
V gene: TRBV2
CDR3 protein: CASRRSETQYF
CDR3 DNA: TGTGCCAGCCGGCGGTCGGAGACCCAGTACTTC

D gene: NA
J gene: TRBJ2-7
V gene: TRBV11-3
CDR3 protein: CASSWGEVSYEQYF
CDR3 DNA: TGTGCCAGCAGCTGGGGGGAGGTTTCCTACGAGCAGTACTTC

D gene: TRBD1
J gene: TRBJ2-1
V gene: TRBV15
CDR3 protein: CATSRGGRDRVANEQFF
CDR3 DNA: TGTGCCACCAGCAGAGGGGGGCGGGACAGGGTAGCCAATGAGCAGTTCTTC

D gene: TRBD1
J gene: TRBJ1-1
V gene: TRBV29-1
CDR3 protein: CSVERDRNTEAFF
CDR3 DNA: TGCAGCGTTGAAAGGGACAGGAACACTGAAGCTTTCTTT

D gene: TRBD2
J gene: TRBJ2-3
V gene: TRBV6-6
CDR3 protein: CASSASGRTDTQYF
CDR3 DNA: TGTGCCAGCAGCGCTAGCGGGAGAACAGATACGCAGTATTTT

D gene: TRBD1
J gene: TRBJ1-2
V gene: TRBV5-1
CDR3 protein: CASSTDRNYGYTF
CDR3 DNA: TGCGCCAGCAGCACGGACAGGAACTATGGCTACACCTTC

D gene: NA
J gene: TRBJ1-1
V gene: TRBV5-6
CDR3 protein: CASLERENTEAFF
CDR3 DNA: TGTGCCAGCCTTGAGAGGGAGAACACTGAAGCTTTCTTT

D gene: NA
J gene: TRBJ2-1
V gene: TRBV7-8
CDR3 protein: CASSLVSGSSYNEQFF
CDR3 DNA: TGTGCCAGCAGCTTAGTTAGCGGAAGCTCCTACAATGAGCAGTTCTTC

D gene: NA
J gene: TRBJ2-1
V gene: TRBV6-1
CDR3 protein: CASSDDSNEQFF
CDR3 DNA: TGTGCCAGCAGTGACGATAGCAATGAGCAGTTCTTC

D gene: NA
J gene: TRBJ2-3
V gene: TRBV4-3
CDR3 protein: CASSQGSGVSTDTQYF
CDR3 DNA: TGCGCCAGCAGCCAAGGCTCAGGGGTTAGCACAGATACGCAGTATTTT

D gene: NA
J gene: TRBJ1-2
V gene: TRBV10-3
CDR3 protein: CAISEGRAEGYTF
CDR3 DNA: TGTGCCATCAGTGAGGGGAGGGCGGAGGGCTACACCTTC